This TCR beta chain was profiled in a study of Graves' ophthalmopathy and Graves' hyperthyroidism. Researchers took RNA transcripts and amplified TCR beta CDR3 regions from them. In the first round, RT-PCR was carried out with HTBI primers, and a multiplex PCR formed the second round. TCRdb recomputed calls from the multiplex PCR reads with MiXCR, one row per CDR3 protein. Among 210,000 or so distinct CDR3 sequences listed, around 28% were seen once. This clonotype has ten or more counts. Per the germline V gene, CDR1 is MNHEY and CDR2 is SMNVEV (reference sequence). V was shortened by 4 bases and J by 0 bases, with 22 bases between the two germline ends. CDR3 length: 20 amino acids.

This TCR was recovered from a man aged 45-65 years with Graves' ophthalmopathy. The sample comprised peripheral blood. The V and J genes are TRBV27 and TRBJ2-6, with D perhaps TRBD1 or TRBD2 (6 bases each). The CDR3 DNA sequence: TGTGCCAGCAGTTCTGAACCGGAGGGGGTTCCCATCTCTGGGGCCAACGTCCTGACTTTC. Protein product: CASSSEPEGVPISGANVLTF.